This passage covers 25 T cell receptor beta chains from one sample sequenced in a study of blood T cell repertoires in COVID-19. This table comes from immunoSEQ multiplex PCR, and its TCRdb copy is limited to in-frame clones, with some not included. The sample records roughly 200,000 clones, 78% being singletons. Sequenced input: peripheral blood. The receptors stem from a woman over 75 with active or convalescent COVID-19.

This clone was seen only a few times. The chain carries TRBV18 and TRBJ2-4; D call uncertain. The CDR3 contains 14 residues. Germline lookup yields CDR1 KGHSH and CDR2 LQKENI. Trimming pared 2 bases from V and 8 bases from J, leaving 13 bases between. As DNA, the CDR3 is TGTGCCAGCTCACCAGGCCCAGAGGTGGACATTCAGTACTTC. Its translation: CASSPGPEVDIQYF.

This clone was counted a few times. The chain combines TRBV28 with TRBJ1-2, with TRBD1 identical over 9 bases. Trimming removed 7 bases from V and 2 bases from J; junction bases left unmatched: 8. In germline, CDR1 is MDHEN, CDR2 SYDVKM. The CDR3 extends over 15 amino acids. In nucleotides, the CDR3 is TGTGCCAGCATTTCACTCGGACAGGGGAACTATGGCTACACCTTC. Its protein is CASISLGQGNYGYTF.

The chain combines TRBV18 with TRBJ1-3; D ambiguous. Germline CDR1 KGHSH, CDR2 LQKENI. The CDR3 runs to 15 residues. V lost 4 bases and J 0 bases, leaving 10 bases between the germline ends. The CDR3 loop reads CASSQAASSGNTIYF. CDR3 nucleotide sequence: TGTGCCAGCTCACAGGCGGCAAGCTCTGGAAACACCATATATTTT.

The CDR3 sequence: CASSLPKDRSYNSPLHF. The CDR3 DNA sequence: TGTGCCAGCAGTTTACCTAAAGACAGGTCCTATAATTCACCCCTCCACTTT. This chain joins TRBV28 and TRBJ1-6; D is possibly TRBD1 (6 bases). The CDR3 spans 17 residues. V lost 2 bases to trimming and J lost 1 base, with 12 bases between them. Germline values: CDR1 MDHEN, CDR2 SYDVKM.

As to this clone: Mismatch with germline at one junction end may stem from a read error. V is TRBV2 and J is TRBJ1-5; D ambiguous. Looked up from germline, CDR1 is SNHLY and CDR2 is FYNNEI. The CDR3 length is 13 residues. The CDR3 loop reads CASSEVGDQPQHF. DNA of the CDR3: TGTGCCAGCAGCGAAGTGGGAGATCAGCCCCAGCATTTT.

V usage is TRBV5-4 and J usage is TRBJ1-2; 7 bases are a match to TRBD1. The germline V gene has CDR1 SGHNT and CDR2 YYREEE (reference sequence). The V segment lost 5 bases and the J segment 4 bases; nucleotides outside the gene matches: 8. CDR3 length: 14 residues. The CDR3 reads CASRPGTVIYGYTF. For the CDR3, the DNA is TGTGCCAGCAGACCCGGGACAGTAATCTATGGCTACACCTTC.

The V gene is TRBV5-4, the J gene TRBJ2-6, with TRBD1 identical over 9 bases. The CDR3 is 16 amino acids. The J segment lost 4 bases and the V segment lost 2 bases, leaving 4 bases of the junction unmatched. The V gene's germline CDR1 is SGHNT and CDR2 YYREEE (reference sequence). CDR3 in DNA: TGTGCCAGCAGCTTAGGACAGGGGCCCGGGGCCAACGTCCTGACTTTC. The encoded protein is CASSLGQGPGANVLTF.

A single count supports this clone. The V call is TRBV10-3, the J call TRBJ1-2; D gene uncertain. In germline, CDR1 is ENHRY, CDR2 SYGVKD. The CDR3 runs 12 residues. The V end was cut by 5 bases, the J end by 2 bases, with 6 bases between. In nucleotides, the CDR3 is TGTGCCATCAGTTACACAAACTATGGCTACACCTTC. Its translation is CAISYTNYGYTF.

The CDR3 sequence is CASSNWDRSYNEQFF. The CDR3 nucleotides are TGTGCCAGCAGCAACTGGGACAGAAGTTACAATGAGCAGTTCTTC. This chain links TRBV6-6 with TRBJ2-1; TRBD1 matches at 7 bases. V lost 6 bases, J lost 4 bases, and 9 bases stayed unmatched. Looked up from germline, CDR1 is MNHNY and CDR2 is SVGAGI (reference sequence). The CDR3 loop spans 15 amino acids.

The V call is TRBV9, the J call TRBJ1-1; perhaps TRBD1 as D (5 bases). The CDR3 runs 17 residues. Between the trimmed V and J ends, which lost 4 bases and 0 bases, there was a span of 19 bases. Per the germline V gene, CDR1 is SGDLS and CDR2 is YYNGEE. The CDR3 sequence is CASSPGWGQNMNTEAFF. As DNA, the CDR3 is TGTGCCAGCAGCCCAGGGTGGGGCCAAAACATGAACACTGAAGCTTTCTTT.

This rearrangement joins TRBV28 to TRBJ2-7, with TRBD1 matching 10 bases. Trimming removed 4 bases from V and 6 bases from J; junction bases left unmatched: 6. Looked up from germline, CDR1 is MDHEN and CDR2 is SYDVKM. This CDR3 is built from 14 residues. CDR3 coding DNA: TGTGCCAGCAGTTCCGGGACAGGGGACGTCGAGCAGTACTTC. Translation gives CASSSGTGDVEQYF.

The rearrangement uses TRBV28 and TRBJ2-6; D gene unclear. This CDR3 is built from 16 residues. The V end was cut by 5 bases, the J end by 4 bases, with 15 bases between. Germline CDR1 and CDR2: MDHEN and SYDVKM. The DNA of the CDR3 is TGTGCCAGCAGTCTGGCTGGAGTTGCCGGGGCCAACGTCCTGACTTTC. Encoded protein: CASSLAGVAGANVLTF.

This chain uses TRBV4-3 with TRBJ2-6, with 7 bases fitting TRBD1. The CDR3 consists of 17 residues. V was pared by 1 base and J by 1 base, with 4 bases of the junction left unmatched. Germline V gene sequence: CDR1 LGHNA, CDR2 YSLEER. The CDR3 spells CASSQAARGSGANVLTF. The CDR3 DNA follows: TGCGCCAGCAGCCAAGCCGCCAGGGGGTCTGGGGCCAACGTCCTGACTTTC.

This chain links TRBV7-8 with TRBJ2-7; perhaps TRBD1 as D (6 bases). Germline-derived CDR1 and CDR2 are SGHVS and FQNEAQ. The CDR3 has 15 amino acids. V was clipped by 1 base and J by 6 bases, with 16 bases between them. The CDR3, as DNA: TGTGCCAGCAGCTTAGTAGTCAGGGGTAGGGGCGAGCAGTACTTC. It is translated as CASSLVVRGRGEQYF.

The V call is TRBV6-2 or TRBV6-3, the J call TRBJ1-2; 7 positions agree with TRBD1. The CDR3 runs 14 residues. V trimming: 2 bases; J trimming: 5 bases; junction bases outside the gene matches: 5. Germline CDR1 is MNHEY and CDR2 is SVGEGT. The CDR3 is CASSYPQGDYGYTF. CDR3 DNA sequence: TGTGCCAGCAGTTACCCCCAGGGGGATTATGGCTACACCTTC.

The V gene is TRBV4-1, the J gene TRBJ1-2, with D possibly being TRBD1 (6 bases). CDR1 MGHRA and CDR2 YSYEKL come from the germline V gene. The CDR3 has 17 residues. The V end was cut by 4 bases, the J end by 1 base, with 19 bases between. CDR3 coding DNA: TGCGCCAGCAGCCTTCCCCTACAGGGACCTCATAACTATGGCTACACCTTC. Translated: CASSLPLQGPHNYGYTF.

This clone came up a few times. This chain links TRBV18 with TRBJ2-1; TRBD1 matches at 9 bases. Looked up from germline, CDR1 is KGHSH and CDR2 is LQKENI. The CDR3 is made up of 15 amino acids. After removal of 4 bases from V and 2 bases from J, the junction contained 3 bases not matched to a gene. CDR3 region: CASSLGQGTYNEQFF. The CDR3 region has the DNA TGTGCCAGCTCACTGGGACAGGGTACCTACAATGAGCAGTTCTTC.

The chain uses TRBV4-2 and TRBJ2-3, with 7 bases identical to TRBD1. After removal of 0 bases from V and 2 bases from J, the junction contained 5 bases not matched to a gene. Germline CDR1 and CDR2: LGHNA and YNFKEQ. This CDR3 has 16 amino acids. DNA for the CDR3: TGTGCCAGCAGCCAAGAACCGAGGGGGCTCACAGATACGCAGTATTTT. This codes for CASSQEPRGLTDTQYF.

This chain uses TRBV5-1 with TRBJ2-1; 8 positions match TRBD1. The V gene's germline CDR1 is SGHRS and CDR2 YFSETQ. The CDR3 consists of 16 residues. J was trimmed by 4 bases and V by 1 base; bases with no gene match: 7. CDR3 region: CASSLNPQGAYNEQFF. The CDR3, as DNA: TGCGCCAGCAGCTTGAATCCGCAGGGGGCTTACAATGAGCAGTTCTTC.

The V gene is TRBV5-1, the J gene TRBJ2-1, with 7 bases that match TRBD1. Germline loops: CDR1 SGHRS, CDR2 YFSETQ. V gave up 4 bases and J gave up 3 bases; unmatched junction bases: 4. The CDR3 loop spans 14 amino acids. The CDR3 sequence is CASSPGQHYNEQFF. In nucleotides, the CDR3 is TGCGCCAGCAGCCCGGGACAGCACTACAATGAGCAGTTCTTC.

This chain joins TRBV19 and TRBJ1-2, with D possibly matching TRBD1 (6 bases). V was shortened by 7 bases and J by 1 base, with 13 bases between the two germline ends. CDR1 and CDR2 (germline): LNHDA, SQIVND (reference sequence). The CDR3 loop spans 14 amino acids. CDR3 sequence reads: CASTRQGYNYGYTF. The DNA for the CDR3 is TGTGCCAGTACGAGGCAGGGGTATAACTATGGCTACACCTTC.

The rearrangement links TRBV24-1 to TRBJ1-2; 7 positions agree with TRBD1. The CDR3 has 13 amino acids. Germline V gives CDR1 KGHDR, CDR2 SFDVKD. J gave up 7 bases and V 0 bases, and 1 base lay outside the gene matches. CDR3 in DNA: TGTGCCACCAGTGATTTGACAGGGGCTGGCTACACCTTC. It is translated as CATSDLTGAGYTF.

The chain links TRBV2 to TRBJ2-2, with 12 bases that match TRBD2. Germline CDR1 is SNHLY and CDR2 is FYNNEI. Trimming removed 6 bases from V and 5 bases from J; junction bases left unmatched: 4. The CDR3 runs to 15 residues. The CDR3 region has the DNA TGTGCCAGCAGGCGACTAGCGGGGGAAACCGGGGAGCTGTTTTTT. It is translated as CASRRLAGETGELFF.

This clone appeared many times. The rearrangement uses TRBV5-4 and TRBJ2-3, with TRBD2 identical over 10 bases. The length of the CDR3 is 18 residues. With V trimmed by 6 bases and J by 0 bases, 13 bases remained unmatched. The germline V gene has CDR1 SGHNT and CDR2 YYREEE (reference sequence). CDR3 sequence reads: CASNPENSGGSSTDTQYF. The DNA for the CDR3 is TGTGCCAGCAACCCCGAGAATAGCGGGGGGTCTAGCACAGATACGCAGTATTTT.

This clone has just a few counts. The J gene is TRBJ2-7, the V gene TRBV27; tentatively, D is TRBD2 (5 bases). Germline assignment: CDR1 MNHEY and CDR2 SMNVEV (reference sequence). V lost 2 bases and J 3 bases, leaving 14 bases between the germline ends. This CDR3 is 15 amino acids long. CDR3 in amino acids: CASSLGYLGSYEQYF. The DNA for the CDR3 is TGTGCCAGCAGTTTAGGTTATCTTGGGAGCTACGAGCAGTACTTC.